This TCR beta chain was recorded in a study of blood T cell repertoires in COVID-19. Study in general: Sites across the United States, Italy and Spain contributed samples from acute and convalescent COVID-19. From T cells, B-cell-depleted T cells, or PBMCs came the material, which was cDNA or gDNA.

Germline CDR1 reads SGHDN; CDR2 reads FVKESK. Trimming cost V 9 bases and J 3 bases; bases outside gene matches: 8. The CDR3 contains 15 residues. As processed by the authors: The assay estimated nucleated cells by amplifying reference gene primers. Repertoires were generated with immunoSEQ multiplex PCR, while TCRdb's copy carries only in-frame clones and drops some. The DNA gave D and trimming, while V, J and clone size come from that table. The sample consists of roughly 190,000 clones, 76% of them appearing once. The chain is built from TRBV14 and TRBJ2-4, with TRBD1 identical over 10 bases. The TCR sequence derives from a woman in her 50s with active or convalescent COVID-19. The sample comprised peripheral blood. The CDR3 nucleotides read TGTGCCAGTTCGGGACAGGGGAAAGGCAAAAACATTCAGTACTTC. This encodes CASSGQGKGKNIQYF. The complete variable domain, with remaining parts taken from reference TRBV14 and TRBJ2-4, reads EAGVTQFPSHSVIEKGQTVTLRCDPISGHDNLYWYRRVMGKEIKFLLHFVKESKQDESGMPNNRFLAERTGGTYSTLKVQPAELEDSGVYFCASSGQGKGKNIQYFGAGTRLSVL.